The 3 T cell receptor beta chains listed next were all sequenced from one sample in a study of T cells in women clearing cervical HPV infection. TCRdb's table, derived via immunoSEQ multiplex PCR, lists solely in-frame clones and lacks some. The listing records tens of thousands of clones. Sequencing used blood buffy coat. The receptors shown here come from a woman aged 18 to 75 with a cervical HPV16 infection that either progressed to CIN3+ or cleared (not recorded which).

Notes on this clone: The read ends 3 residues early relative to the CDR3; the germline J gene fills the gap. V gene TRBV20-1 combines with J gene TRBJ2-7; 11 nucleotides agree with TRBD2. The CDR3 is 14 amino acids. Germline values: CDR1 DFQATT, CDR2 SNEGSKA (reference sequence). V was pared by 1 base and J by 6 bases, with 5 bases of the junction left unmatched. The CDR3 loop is CSARALAGVFEQYF. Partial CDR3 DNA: TGCAGTGCTAGAGCACTAGCGGGAGTATTCGAG.

The sequenced part of the CDR3 DNA is TGCGCCAGCAGCTTAACCCAGGGGACCGGC. It codes for CASSLTQGTG. The whole CDR3 sequence is CASSLTQGTGYTF. The chain joins TRBV5-1 to TRBJ1-2; weak D call: TRBD1 (6 bases). The CDR3 end is not reached by the read, which stops 3 residues before it; the germline J gene fills it in. CDR3 length: 13 amino acids. Germline V lookup: CDR1 SGHRS, CDR2 YFSETQ. Full variable domain (rest looked up from reference TRBV5-1 and TRBJ1-2): KAGVTQTPRYLIKTRGQQVTLSCSPISGHRSVSWYQQTPGQGLQFLFEYFSETQRNKGNFPGRFSGRQFSNSRSEMNVSTLELGDSALYLCASSLTQGTGYTFGSGTRLTVV.

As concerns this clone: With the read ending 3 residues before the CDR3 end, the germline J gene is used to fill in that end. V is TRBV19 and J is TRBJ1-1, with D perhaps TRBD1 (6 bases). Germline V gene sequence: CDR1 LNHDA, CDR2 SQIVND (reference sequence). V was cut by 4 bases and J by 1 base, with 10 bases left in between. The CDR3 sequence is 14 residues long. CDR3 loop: CASSTQGQNTEAFF. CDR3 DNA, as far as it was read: TGTGCCAGTAGTACCCAGGGGCAGAACACTGAA.